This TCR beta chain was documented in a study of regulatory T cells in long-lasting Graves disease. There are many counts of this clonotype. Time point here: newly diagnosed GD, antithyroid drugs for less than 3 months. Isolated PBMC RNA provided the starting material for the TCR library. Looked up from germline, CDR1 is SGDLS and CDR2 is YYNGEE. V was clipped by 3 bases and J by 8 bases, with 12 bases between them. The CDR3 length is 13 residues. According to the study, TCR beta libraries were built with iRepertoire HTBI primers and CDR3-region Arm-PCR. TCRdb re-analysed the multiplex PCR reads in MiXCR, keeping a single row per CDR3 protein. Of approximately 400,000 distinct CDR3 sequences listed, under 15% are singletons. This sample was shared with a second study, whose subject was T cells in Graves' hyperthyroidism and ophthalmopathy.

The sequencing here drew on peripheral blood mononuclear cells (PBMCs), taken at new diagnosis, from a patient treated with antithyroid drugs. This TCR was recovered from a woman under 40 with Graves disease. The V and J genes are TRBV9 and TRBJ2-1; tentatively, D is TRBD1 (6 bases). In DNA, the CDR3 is TGTGCCAGCAGCGCCACCCCAGGGGATGAGCAGTTCTTC. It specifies CASSATPGDEQFF.